Included here is one T cell receptor beta chain sequence, with context. Its specificity is not known. This specimen belongs to a study of blood T cells in healthy people across ages. Germline CDR1 MDHEN, CDR2 SYDVKM. V lost 6 bases and J lost 6; bases outside the gene matches: 7. The CDR3 is 14 amino acids. Combining a sample-barcoded 5' primer with a J-beta primer mix, a second PCR ran for roughly 6 to 12 cycles. TCRdb called the 5' RACE reads again in MiXCR, with one record for every CDR3 protein. The profile shows some 760,000 distinct CDR3 sequences, approximately 25% of them singletons. Study-wide points: When set beside aged donors, long-lived donors presented more naive CD4+ cells and higher diversity.

The sample was also linked to a second study, of T cells of mothers and their children. That publication notes: Over 8 million reads per mother and about 3 million per child were obtained. The search for persistent microchimeric T cell clones detected none.

Sample: blood. The chain combines TRBV28 with TRBJ1-4; 7 bases line up with TRBD1. The receptor was derived from a boy under 18 in good health. Here the CDR3 DNA reads TGTGCCAGCAGCGACAGGGAAAACTATGAAAAACTGTTTTTT. Its translation is CASSDRENYEKLFF.